The rows below give T cell receptor beta chains drawn from one sample of a study of response to subunit inactivated influenza vaccine. Each CDR3 protein gets one entry after TCRdb re-called the RT-PCR reads with MiXCR. The table lists about 780,000 distinct CDR3 sequences, less than 20% of them singletons. The material sequenced was PBMCs from blood, taken roughly 5 days after vaccination. These receptors originate from a man between 45 and 60 years old who received an inactivated influenza vaccine. CDR3s include the opening cysteine and the closing phenylalanine or tryptophan. A D gene is named only where the DNA matches it firmly. Some rows have no size entry. The others give once, few or many, or a class for an expanded clone.

NA	TRBV12-3/TRBV12-4	TRBJ2-5	many	14	TGTGCCAGCAGTTTGCACGGCGGGAAAGAGACCCAGTACTTC	CASSLHGGKETQYF
NA	TRBV5-5	TRBJ2-3	NA	13	TGTGCCAGCAGCTTATTTAAAACAGATACGCAGTATTTT	CASSLFKTDTQYF
NA	TRBV4-3	TRBJ1-1	few	17	TGCGCCAGCAGCCAAGAGTCGTACATCGACTCAGACACTGAAGCTTTCTTT	CASSQESYIDSDTEAFF
TRBD2	TRBV7-2	TRBJ2-3	NA	15	TGTGCCAGCAGGGCTAGCGGGGGAAAGACAGATACGCAGTATTTT	CASRASGGKTDTQYF
TRBD2	TRBV14	TRBJ2-1	NA	14	TGTGCCAGCAGCCAAGCCGGGACTAGCCGGAAGCAGTTCTTC	CASSQAGTSRKQFF
TRBD2	TRBV12-3/TRBV12-4	TRBJ2-1	NA	15	TGTGCCAGCCTGCAAGGACTAGCGGGAGTTAATGAGCAGTTCTTC	CASLQGLAGVNEQFF
NA	TRBV12-3/TRBV12-4	TRBJ2-5	many	12	TGTGCCAGCAGTTTAAGTAGTGAGACCCAGTACTTC	CASSLSSETQYF
NA	TRBV18	TRBJ2-5	few	15	TGTGCCAGCTCACGATCAACAGGGTACCAAGAGACCCAGTACTTC	CASSRSTGYQETQYF
NA	TRBV21-1	TRBJ2-1	NA	19	TGTGCCAGCAGCCCCGGAGGAGGAGACGACTTACTTTTCTACAATGAGCAGTTCTTC	CASSPGGGDDLLFYNEQFF
NA	TRBV24-1	TRBJ2-2	NA	15	TGTGCCACCAGTGATGAGGGTTGGGGTACCGGGGAGCTGTTTTTT	CATSDEGWGTGELFF
TRBD1	TRBV3-1	TRBJ1-6	few	13	TGTGCCAGCAGCCGGGACAGTACCTCACCCCTCCACTTT	CASSRDSTSPLHF
NA	TRBV18	TRBJ1-3	few	16	TGTGCCAGCTCACCACCGGGACTCAGCTCTGGAAACACCATATATTTT	CASSPPGLSSGNTIYF
NA	TRBV28	TRBJ2-5	few	13	TGTGCCAGCAGAAGGACAGTCCAAGAGACCCAGTACTTC	CASRRTVQETQYF
NA	TRBV29-1	TRBJ2-5	many	13	TGCAGCGTTGGTCGTATGGTTCAAGAGACCCAGTACTTC	CSVGRMVQETQYF
TRBD2	TRBV6-1	TRBJ2-5	few	15	TGTGCCAGCAGTCCTCTCGGGACTAGCGGCGAGACCCAGTACTTC	CASSPLGTSGETQYF
TRBD2	TRBV7-9	TRBJ2-7	NA	14	TGTGCCAGCAGTCCAGGGACTAGAGTCTACGAGCAGTACTTC	CASSPGTRVYEQYF
TRBD2	TRBV9	TRBJ2-1	NA	16	TGTGCCAGCAGCCCGCACCCTAGCGGGAGGGCCGATGAGCAGTTCTTC	CASSPHPSGRADEQFF
NA	TRBV7-2	TRBJ1-1	NA	14	TGTGCCAGCAGCTTCTATGTCATGAACACTGAAGCTTTCTTT	CASSFYVMNTEAFF
NA	TRBV12-3/TRBV12-4	TRBJ1-1	few	14	TGTGCCAGCAGTTTAGTAGGGGAATTGACTGAAGCTTTCTTT	CASSLVGELTEAFF
TRBD2	TRBV5-1	TRBJ2-7	few	14	TGCGCCAGCAAGAGTACTAGCGGGAGCCACGAGCAGTACTTC	CASKSTSGSHEQYF
TRBD2	TRBV7-2	TRBJ2-2	NA	15	TGTGCCAGCCCTAGCGGGGGCTCCTCCACCGGGGAGCTGTTTTTT	CASPSGGSSTGELFF
NA	TRBV5-1	TRBJ2-7	few	17	TGCGCCAGCAGCTTTGGTACCGGGTTCCCAAGCTCCTACGAGCAGTACTTC	CASSFGTGFPSSYEQYF
NA	TRBV7-9	TRBJ2-1	many	15	TGTGCCAGCAGCTCCTGGACGGATTCCTACAATGAGCAGTTCTTC	CASSSWTDSYNEQFF
NA	TRBV29-1	TRBJ2-6	few	15	TGCAGCGTTGAAGTCCGCCTCTCTGGGGCCAACGTCCTGACTTTC	CSVEVRLSGANVLTF
TRBD1	TRBV24-1	TRBJ2-7	once	15	TGTGCCACCAGTGAGGGGGGGACAGGGCTATCCGAGCAGTACTTC	CATSEGGTGLSEQYF
TRBD1	TRBV9	TRBJ2-6	few	21	TGTGCCAGCAGCGCAGAAGGAGGACCGGGAGACAGGGGTGCTGGGGCCAACGTCCTGACTTTC	CASSAEGGPGDRGAGANVLTF
NA	TRBV2	TRBJ1-4	NA	11	TGTGCCAGCAGATACGGTGAAAAACTGTTTTTT	CASRYGEKLFF
NA	TRBV7-2	TRBJ2-3	few	13	TGTGCCAGCAGCTTTTTGGGGGCGGATACGCAGTATTTT	CASSFLGADTQYF
NA	TRBV5-6	TRBJ2-7	NA	15	TGTGCCAGCAGCTTGCGCAGGGGAGGATCCTACGAGCAGTACTTC	CASSLRRGGSYEQYF
TRBD1	TRBV20-1	TRBJ2-1	few	14	TGCAGTGCTGGGACAGGGCGGATTAGGAATGAGCAGTTCTTC	CSAGTGRIRNEQFF
NA	TRBV6-1	TRBJ2-6	NA	18	TGTGCCAGCAGTGAATTCGGGGGGCTCATTTCTGGGGCCAACGTCCTGACTTTC	CASSEFGGLISGANVLTF
NA	TRBV29-1	TRBJ2-1	many	15	TGCAGCGTTGCTGGGGGTTATCCCTCCTACAATGAGCAGTTCTTC	CSVAGGYPSYNEQFF
NA	TRBV3-1	TRBJ1-2	many	15	TGTGCCAGCAGCCAAGCGGTCACCGATAACTATGGCTACACCTTC	CASSQAVTDNYGYTF
NA	TRBV12-3/TRBV12-4	TRBJ2-2	NA	14	TGTGCCAGCCGCGGGGGCACCAACACCGGGGAGCTGTTTTTT	CASRGGTNTGELFF
TRBD1	TRBV3-1	TRBJ2-3	NA	14	TGTGCCAGCAGCCTCTGGACAGGGAGAGATACGCAGTATTTT	CASSLWTGRDTQYF
NA	TRBV6-5	TRBJ1-4	few	13	TGTGCCAGCAGTTCCCCGGACCATGAAAAACTGTTTTTT	CASSSPDHEKLFF
TRBD1	TRBV7-2	TRBJ2-5	NA	15	TGTGCCAGCAGCTTAGACCCGGGACAGGGACAGACCCAGTACTTC	CASSLDPGQGQTQYF
TRBD2	TRBV7-6	TRBJ2-1	NA	17	TGTGCCAGCAGCGCCCAGACTAGCGGGAGGGCCTGGGTTGAGCAGTTCTTC	CASSAQTSGRAWVEQFF
NA	TRBV7-9	TRBJ2-1	once	10	TGTGCCAGCGGGGGAGGTGAGCAGTTCTTC	CASGGGEQFF
NA	TRBV6-1	TRBJ1-6	few	13	TGTGCCAGCAGTAAAGGACGGTGGGATCCCCTCCACTTT	CASSKGRWDPLHF
NA	TRBV11-2	TRBJ1-4	few	15	TGTGCCAGCAGCTTAGATCGGGCGGGTTATGAAAAACTGTTTTTT	CASSLDRAGYEKLFF
TRBD1	TRBV5-1	TRBJ2-5	few	13	TGCGCCAGCAGCTCCACAGGGGAACCTGGTCAGTACTTC	CASSSTGEPGQYF
NA	TRBV7-9	TRBJ2-5	NA	16	TGTGCCAGCAGCTTGGGGGGACGAAAGTACCAAGAGACCCAGTACTTC	CASSLGGRKYQETQYF
NA	TRBV20-1	TRBJ1-1	many	12	TGCAGTGCTCCTTATCAGAACACTGAAGCTTTCTTT	CSAPYQNTEAFF
NA	TRBV20-1	TRBJ2-4	NA	12	TGCAGTGCTAGAGGTACCGACGTGATTCAGTACTTC	CSARGTDVIQYF
NA	TRBV20-1	TRBJ2-7	few	13	TGCAGTGCTGTGGACTTTATTACCTACGAGCAGTACTTC	CSAVDFITYEQYF
NA	TRBV28	TRBJ2-7	NA	15	TGTGCCAGCAGTTTATTCGGCCAGGGTTCCTACGAGCAGTACTTC	CASSLFGQGSYEQYF
NA	TRBV28	TRBJ2-7	few	12	TGTGCCAGTCAAGCTCCCGCCTACGAGCAGTACTTC	CASQAPAYEQYF
NA	TRBV27	TRBJ2-1	NA	17	TGTGCCAGCAGACCGTCTAGCGTAGTGAGCTCCTACAATGAGCAGTTCTTC	CASRPSSVVSSYNEQFF
NA	TRBV20-1	TRBJ2-1	NA	12	TGCAGTGCTAGAGATCGATTGCCACCTCCAGATTTC	CSARDRLPPPDF
NA	TRBV7-2	TRBJ1-5	few	14	TGTGCCAGCAGCTTAGGACCAGGGAGTCAGCCCCAGCATTTT	CASSLGPGSQPQHF
TRBD2	TRBV20-1	TRBJ2-1	NA	17	TGCAGTGCTAGCGCCCTGGGGAGGACTAGCGGGAGAGATGAGCAGTTCTTC	CSASALGRTSGRDEQFF
NA	TRBV10-3	TRBJ1-2	NA	13	TGTGCCATCAGTGAGCCGGGACTGAGGGGCTACACCTTC	CAISEPGLRGYTF
NA	TRBV4-3	TRBJ2-2	few	15	TGCGCCAGCAGTCAGGGTCCGAGGAACACCGGGGAGCTGTTTTTT	CASSQGPRNTGELFF
NA	TRBV11-2	TRBJ2-5	NA	12	TGTGCCAGCAGCTTTAACCGGGCAACCCAGTACTTC	CASSFNRATQYF
TRBD2	TRBV6-1	TRBJ2-3	many	13	TGTGCCAGCTCGGGAGGTTGGACAGATACGCAGTATTTT	CASSGGWTDTQYF
NA	TRBV15	TRBJ2-1	few	13	TGTGCCACCAGCAGACAGGGTTACAATGAGCAGTTCTTC	CATSRQGYNEQFF
NA	TRBV7-7	TRBJ2-2	NA	12	TGTGCCAGCAGCAATTTCGGGGGGGAGCTGTTTTTT	CASSNFGGELFF
NA	TRBV28	TRBJ2-1	few	12	TGTGCCAGCAGTCCTATCCGCCGTGAGCAGTTCTTC	CASSPIRREQFF